A single T cell receptor (beta chain) is shown here with its context. Its antigen is undetermined. Other DNA sequences in the sample encode the same CDR3. The data belong to a study of cytomegalovirus exposure and HLA in healthy donors. Whole-study findings and limits: In most subjects, TCR beta sequences reportedly gave accurate predictions of HLA-A and HLA-B alleles.

CDR3 length: 13 amino acids. Germline lookup yields CDR1 SEHNR and CDR2 FQNEAQ (reference sequence). V lost 2 bases, J lost 2 bases, and 7 bases lay in between. Vbeta (60) and Jbeta (13) primers were used in the PCR. Generated by immunoSEQ multiplex PCR, the TCRdb table keeps only in-frame clones and is missing some. The sample consists of 100,000 to 150,000 clones, 80% of them appearing once. This TCR derives from a female donor in good health and CMV-seronegative. Sample: PBMCs. The chain uses TRBV7-9 and TRBJ2-7; possible D gene TRBD2, 5 bases. The CDR3 sequence is CASSLSGAYEQYF. The DNA of the CDR3 is TGTGCCAGCAGCTTATCCGGGGCCTACGAGCAGTACTTC.